These 3 T cell receptor beta chains were all obtained from the same sample, sequenced in a study of blood T cell repertoires in COVID-19 (dated by TCRdb to the early 2020s). The library was generated by the immunoSEQ multiplex PCR assay. TCRdb took this table from immuneACCESS and kept in-frame rearrangements with V and J called. Such tables lack part of the clones; where checked against another copy, unresolved V genes explain under half of the gap, and the rest is unexplained. A total of about 490,000 clones appear in this sample, 70% to 90% of them only once. The top ten constitute more than 3% of the sample. The sequencing input was peripheral blood. The receptors shown here come from a human donor in a cohort sampled during active COVID-19.

The chain employs TRBV3-1 (or the pseudogene TRBV3-2) and TRBJ1-5; D is unresolved. Germline V lookup: CDR1 LGHDT, CDR2 YNNKEL (reference sequence). This CDR3 is 14 amino acids long. Trimming shortened V by 3 bases and J by 4 bases, and 10 bases separated the two germline ends. The CDR3, as DNA: TGTGCCAGCAGCCATAGCACGGCTAATCAGCCCCAGCATTTT. This translates into CASSHSTANQPQHF.

This chain uses TRBV5-5 with TRBJ2-7, with D perhaps matching TRBD2 (6 bases). CDR3 length equals 16 residues. V shed 1 base and J shed 2 bases, with 16 bases lying between them. Germline CDR1 reads SGHKS; CDR2 reads YYEKEE (reference sequence). The CDR3 spells CASSLLSGLGPYEQYF. In DNA, the CDR3 is TGTGCCAGCAGCTTGCTTAGCGGTCTAGGCCCCTACGAGCAGTACTTC.

V is TRBV6-5 and J is TRBJ2-1, with 7 bases fitting TRBD1. After removal of 10 bases from V and 2 bases from J, the junction contained 8 bases not matched to a gene. Germline assignment: CDR1 MNHEY and CDR2 SVGAGI. This CDR3 has 14 residues. The CDR3 loop is CATSTGLPYNEQFF. The CDR3 region has the DNA TGTGCCACCTCGACAGGGTTACCCTACAATGAGCAGTTCTTC.